Each of the 21 T cell receptor beta chains below was sequenced from the same sample in a study of T cell repertoires in cytomegalovirus infection. TCRdb processed the reads anew with MiXCR; each CDR3 protein has one entry. The profile covers roughly 760,000 distinct CDR3 sequences, with roughly 35% appearing a single time and around 2.6% taken by the ten largest. Sample: PBMCs. The receptors were gathered from a human donor in good health (CMV status not recorded). Some clones in this sample may be carry-over from other donors' samples.

V usage is TRBV7-2 and J usage is TRBJ1-2, with D perhaps matching TRBD1 (6 bases). Trimming pared 0 bases from V and 5 bases from J, leaving 13 bases between. CDR3 length equals 15 residues. Germline V gene sequence: CDR1 SGHTA, CDR2 FQGNSA. The CDR3 protein is CASSLAQGPPYGYTF. The CDR3 nucleotides read TGTGCCAGCAGCTTAGCACAGGGCCCGCCTTATGGCTACACCTTC.

The V gene is TRBV30, the J gene TRBJ2-5; D may match TRBD1 or TRBD2 (5 bases each). Germline V lookup: CDR1 GTSNPN, CDR2 SVGIG (reference sequence). The CDR3 length is 13 residues. Trimming pared 3 bases from V and 7 bases from J, leaving 15 bases between. CDR3 nucleotide sequence: TGTGCCTGGAGCCGGGACCCCGGAGGGACCCAGTACTTC. Its protein is CAWSRDPGGTQYF.

The chain recombines TRBV24-1 with TRBJ2-2, with TRBD2 matching 7 bases. Germline CDR1 KGHDR, CDR2 SFDVKD. The CDR3 covers 17 residues. The J segment lost 0 bases and the V segment lost 9 bases, leaving 12 bases of the junction unmatched. In nucleotides, the CDR3 is TGTGCCACCTCCCGGAGGAGCGGGGATCCGAACACCGGGGAGCTGTTTTTT. This encodes CATSRRSGDPNTGELFF.

This clonotype was picked up many times. The CDR3 sequence is CASSLDRGYGYTF. The DNA of the CDR3 is TGTGCCAGCAGCTTAGACAGGGGATATGGCTACACCTTC. The V call is TRBV11-2, the J call TRBJ1-2; D possibly corresponds to TRBD1 (6 bases). The germline gives CDR1 SGHAT, CDR2 FQNNGV. CDR3 length equals 13 residues. The V end lost 0 bases, the J end lost 5 bases, and 7 bases lay between the germline ends.

This clonotype was found a few times. This chain connects TRBV28 to TRBJ2-1; 9 nucleotides align to TRBD2. Germline V gene lookup returns CDR1 MDHEN and CDR2 SYDVKM. This CDR3 is 14 amino acids long. V shed 9 bases, J shed 6 bases, and the junction held 9 bases outside the gene matches. The CDR3 DNA follows: TGTGCCAGTCGGGCTAGCGGGAATTCCAATGAGCAGTTCTTC. Protein: CASRASGNSNEQFF.

The rearrangement joins TRBV28 to TRBJ2-5; 9 nucleotides align to TRBD1. V was pared by 6 bases and J by 7 bases, with 9 bases of the junction left unmatched. Germline loops: CDR1 MDHEN, CDR2 SYDVKM. This CDR3 region has 14 residues. CDR3 nucleotide sequence: TGTGCCAGCAGCTCGACGGGACAGGGAGGGACCCAGTACTTC. Translation: CASSSTGQGGTQYF.

This clonotype turned up a few times. This rearrangement joins TRBV5-4 to TRBJ2-7, with D possibly matching TRBD1 (7 bases). With 2 bases removed from V and 3 bases from J, the gap between germline ends came to 15 bases. This CDR3 is built from 15 residues. Per the germline V gene, CDR1 is SGHNT and CDR2 is YYREEE (reference sequence). The CDR3 DNA reads as TGTGCCAGCAGCTTAGGAGGGACAGCGAGCTACGAGCAGTACTTC. Translation gives CASSLGGTASYEQYF.

In this sample, this clonotype turned up a few times. The chain joins TRBV20-1 to TRBJ2-5; possibly TRBD1 or TRBD2 for D (6 bases each). V lost 4 bases, J lost 7 bases, and 19 bases lay in between. The CDR3 has 14 residues. Per the germline V gene, CDR1 is DFQATT and CDR2 is SNEGSKA (reference sequence). The CDR3 DNA follows: TGCAGTGCTATCTCAGGACAGATCGGGGGGACCCAGTACTTC. Translation: CSAISGQIGGTQYF.

The rearrangement links TRBV14 to TRBJ2-7; D is ambiguous. CDR3 length: 12 residues. Germline CDR1 SGHDN, CDR2 FVKESK. V was clipped by 0 bases and J by 7 bases, with 7 bases between them. CDR3 in amino acids: CASSQDSEEQYF. CDR3 sequence (DNA): TGTGCCAGCAGCCAAGATTCGGAAGAGCAGTACTTC.

This clonotype was recorded a few times. This chain joins TRBV7-9 and TRBJ2-7; the D gene is possibly TRBD2 (5 bases). The length of the CDR3 is 14 residues. Germline V gene sequence: CDR1 SEHNR, CDR2 FQNEAQ (reference sequence). V was shortened by 1 base and J by 7 bases, with 14 bases between the two germline ends. The CDR3 reads CASSLGYGVDEQYF. The CDR3 DNA is TGTGCCAGCAGCTTAGGTTACGGGGTGGATGAGCAGTACTTC.

CDR3 sequence reads: CASSSDGRGNQPQHF. CDR3 in DNA: TGTGCCAGCAGCTCGGACGGGAGAGGGAATCAGCCCCAGCATTTT. The V gene is TRBV12-3 or TRBV12-4, the J gene TRBJ1-5; D unresolved. The CDR3 runs to 15 residues. V dropped 6 bases and J dropped 4 bases, with 16 bases sitting between them.

This clonotype occurred many times. This sequence joins TRBV7-2 and TRBJ2-7; 9 positions match TRBD2. The CDR3 runs to 17 residues. Germline values: CDR1 SGHTA, CDR2 FQGNSA. V lost 5 bases to trimming and J lost 7 bases; unmatched junction nucleotides: 18. This CDR3 is CASSPDGGTSSFGEQYF. The CDR3 DNA is TGTGCCAGCAGCCCCGATGGCGGGACTAGCTCGTTCGGGGAGCAGTACTTC.

The chain carries TRBV2 and TRBJ1-2; D unresolved. This CDR3 comprises 16 residues. V was trimmed by 6 bases and J by 3 bases, leaving 20 bases between them. CDR1 is SNHLY, CDR2 FYNNEI, per germline. CDR3 nucleotides: TGTGCCAGCAGCGACTTCACCCTACGATCGGACTATGGCTACACCTTC. Amino acid sequence: CASSDFTLRSDYGYTF.

This clonotype occurred many times. The chain carries TRBV11-2 and TRBJ1-3; no definite D call. The length of the CDR3 is 16 residues. Germline assignment: CDR1 SGHAT and CDR2 FQNNGV. V dropped 1 base and J dropped 0 bases, with 10 bases sitting between them. In DNA form, the CDR3 reads TGTGCCAGCAGCTTAGTTCCAGGTTCCTCTGGAAACACCATATATTTT. It encodes CASSLVPGSSGNTIYF. Based on the CDR3 plus reference TRBV11-2 and TRBJ1-3, the full variable domain is EAGVAQSPRYKIIEKRQSVAFWCNPISGHATLYWYQQILGQGPKLLIQFQNNGVVDDSQLPKDRFSAERLKGVDSTLKIQPAKLEDSAVYLCASSLVPGSSGNTIYFGEGSWLTVV.

This clonotype was recorded once. The chain carries TRBV14 and TRBJ1-1, with unresolved D. Per the germline V gene, CDR1 is SGHDN and CDR2 is FVKESK. The CDR3 is 14 amino acids. V gave up 2 bases and J gave up 4 bases, with 11 bases separating them. This CDR3 reads CASSQRHEGTEAFF. Here the CDR3 DNA reads TGTGCCAGCAGCCAAAGACACGAGGGCACTGAAGCTTTCTTT.

The rearrangement links TRBV12-3 or TRBV12-4 to TRBJ1-5; 8 nucleotides agree with TRBD1. Unmatched junction bases numbered 15, after V lost 6 bases and J lost 11 bases. CDR3 size: 15 residues. In DNA form, the CDR3 reads TGTGCCAGCAGCGCGGGGACAGGCCTCTTAGGGGCCCAGCATTTT. Protein product: CASSAGTGLLGAQHF.

This clonotype occurred a few times. The chain recombines TRBV27 with TRBJ2-5, with 7 bases identical to TRBD2. The CDR3 loop spans 15 amino acids. Germline V lookup: CDR1 MNHEY, CDR2 SMNVEV (reference sequence). The V segment lost 5 bases and the J segment 1 base; nucleotides outside the gene matches: 7. This CDR3 is CASSARGTFQETQYF. CDR3 DNA: TGTGCCAGCAGTGCGCGGGGGACCTTCCAAGAGACCCAGTACTTC.

This clonotype occurred many times. This chain's CDR3 is CASSRRTGGLNTEAFF. Written as DNA, the CDR3 is TGTGCCAGCAGCCGGAGGACAGGAGGGCTGAACACTGAAGCTTTCTTT. The chain recombines TRBV7-8 with TRBJ1-1; 7 nucleotides agree with TRBD1. Trimming took 5 bases from V and 0 from J; bases not matched to a gene: 9. Germline V gives CDR1 SGHVS, CDR2 FQNEAQ. The CDR3 runs to 16 residues.

This clonotype was seen ten or more times. The genes are TRBV20-1 and TRBJ1-2, with D unresolved. The CDR3 runs 12 residues. V lost 5 bases, J lost 4 bases, and 11 bases lay in between. Germline V CDR1 and CDR2: DFQATT, SNEGSKA (reference sequence). CDR3 residues: CSAPKTAYGYTF. CDR3 sequence (DNA): TGCAGTGCTCCTAAGACTGCCTATGGCTACACCTTC.

Only a few counts were recorded for this clonotype. V usage is TRBV20-1 and J usage is TRBJ2-4; 9 positions agree with TRBD2. Germline CDR1 reads DFQATT; CDR2 reads SNEGSKA (reference sequence). This CDR3 has 13 amino acids. After removal of 2 bases from V and 5 bases from J, the junction contained 1 base not matched to a gene. CDR3 region: CSARLAGQNIQYF. The CDR3 nucleotides are TGCAGTGCTAGACTAGCGGGACAAAACATTCAGTACTTC.

This clonotype was seen a handful of times. CDR3 amino acids: CASSRDRARAEAFF. The CDR3 region has the DNA TGTGCCAGTAGTAGGGACAGGGCTCGCGCTGAAGCTTTCTTT. The rearrangement uses TRBV19 and TRBJ1-1, with 9 bases identical to TRBD1. V lost 4 bases, J lost 6 bases, and 6 bases stayed unmatched. This CDR3 has 14 amino acids. Germline V gene lookup returns CDR1 LNHDA and CDR2 SQIVND (reference sequence).